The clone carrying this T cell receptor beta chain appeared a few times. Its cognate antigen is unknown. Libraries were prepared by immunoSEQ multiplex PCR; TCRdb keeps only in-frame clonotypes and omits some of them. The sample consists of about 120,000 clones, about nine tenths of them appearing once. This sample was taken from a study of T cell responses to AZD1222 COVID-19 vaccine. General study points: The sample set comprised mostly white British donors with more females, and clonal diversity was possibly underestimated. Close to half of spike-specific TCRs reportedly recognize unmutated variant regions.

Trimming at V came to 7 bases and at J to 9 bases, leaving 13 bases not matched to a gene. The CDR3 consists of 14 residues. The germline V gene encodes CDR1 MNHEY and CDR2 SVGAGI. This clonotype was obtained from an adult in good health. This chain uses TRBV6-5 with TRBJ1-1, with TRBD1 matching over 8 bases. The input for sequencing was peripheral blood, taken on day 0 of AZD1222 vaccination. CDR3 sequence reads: CASTSRDRQTKAFF. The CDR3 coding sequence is TGTGCCAGCACTAGTCGGGACAGGCAAACCAAAGCTTTCTTT.